The entry that follows covers one TCR beta chain sequence. The antigen is not known. Libraries were prepared by immunoSEQ multiplex PCR; TCRdb keeps only in-frame clonotypes and omits some of them. Of about 26,000 clones listed, 75% to 90% are singletons. These data originate in a study of stem cell transplantation in POMP-related autoinflammatory disease. Study-wide results and limits: PRAID patients trended toward lower TRB diversity and higher clonality in all analyzed T-cell subsets. Unique TRB V-J gene pairings were limited in number in patients with PRAID.

The germline gives CDR1 MNHNS, CDR2 SASEGT. This CDR3 region has 13 residues. V lost 4 bases and J lost 2, with 6 bases in between. PRAID featured prominent immunodeficiency. V and J are TRBV6-1 and TRBJ1-3; D perhaps matches TRBD1 (5 bases). The clonotype comes from a human donor with POMP-related autoinflammation and immune dysregulation (PRAID). The sequences come from CD4+ T cells from PBMCs, collected before stem cell transplantation. The CDR3 region is CASSGGAGNTIYF. In nucleotides, the CDR3 is TGTGCCAGCAGTGGGGGGGCTGGAAACACCATATATTTT.